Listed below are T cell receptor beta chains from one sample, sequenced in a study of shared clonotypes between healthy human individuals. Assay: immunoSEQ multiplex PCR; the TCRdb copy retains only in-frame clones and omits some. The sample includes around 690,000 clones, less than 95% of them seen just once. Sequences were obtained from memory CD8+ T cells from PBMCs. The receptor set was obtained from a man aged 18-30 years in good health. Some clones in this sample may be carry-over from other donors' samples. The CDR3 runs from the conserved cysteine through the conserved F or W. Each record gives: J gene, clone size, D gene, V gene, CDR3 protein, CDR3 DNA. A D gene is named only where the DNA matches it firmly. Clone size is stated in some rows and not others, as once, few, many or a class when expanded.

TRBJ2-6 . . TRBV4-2 CASSQDWEEYSGANVLTF TGTGCCAGCAGCCAAGATTGGGAAGAGTACTCTGGGGCCAACGTCCTGACTTTC
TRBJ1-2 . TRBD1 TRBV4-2 CASSQEQGAQYGYTF TGTGCCAGCAGCCAAGAGCAGGGGGCACAGTATGGCTACACCTTC
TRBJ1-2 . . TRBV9 CASSLAPTEGGYGYTF TGTGCCAGCAGCCTGGCCCCCACCGAGGGAGGCTATGGCTACACCTTC
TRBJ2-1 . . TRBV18 CASSPQGGLYNEQFF TGTGCCAGCTCACCGCAGGGCGGGCTCTACAATGAGCAGTTCTTC
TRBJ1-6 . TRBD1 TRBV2 CASDRGDRVGSYNSPLHF TGTGCCAGCGACAGGGGTGACAGGGTAGGATCCTATAATTCACCCCTCCACTTT
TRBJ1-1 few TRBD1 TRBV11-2 CASSLDGSEGAGTEAFF TGTGCCAGCAGCTTAGATGGGTCGGAGGGGGCAGGCACTGAAGCTTTCTTT
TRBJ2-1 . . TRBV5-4 CASSLGWNNEQFF TGTGCCAGCAGCTTGGGGTGGAACAATGAGCAGTTCTTC
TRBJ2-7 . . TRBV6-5 CATLESSYEQYF TGTGCCACCCTTGAGAGCTCCTACGAGCAGTACTTC
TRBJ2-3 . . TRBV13 CATLPARQITDTQYF TGTGCCACGTTACCCGCACGACAGATCACAGATACGCAGTATTTT
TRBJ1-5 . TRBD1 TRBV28 CASSPVQGAFHNQPQHF TGTGCCAGCAGCCCAGTTCAGGGGGCGTTTCACAATCAGCCCCAGCATTTT
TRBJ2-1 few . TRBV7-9 CASSLAPGLLYNEQFF TGTGCCAGCAGCTTGGCCCCGGGACTCCTGTACAATGAGCAGTTCTTC
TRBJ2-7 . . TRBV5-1 CASSLGQGGTSAYEQYF TGCGCCAGCAGCTTAGGTCAGGGGGGCACTTCTGCCTACGAGCAGTACTTC
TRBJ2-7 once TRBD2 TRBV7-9 CASSLVGGRVNEQYF TGTGCCAGCAGCTTAGTAGGCGGGAGGGTTAACGAGCAGTACTTC
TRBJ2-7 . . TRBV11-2 CASSLGVGPNYEQYF TGTGCCAGCAGCTTAGGTGTGGGTCCAAACTACGAGCAGTACTTC
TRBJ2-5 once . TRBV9 CASSGKQGLETQYF TGTGCCAGCAGCGGGAAACAGGGTCTTGAGACCCAGTACTTC
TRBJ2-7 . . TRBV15 CATSWQGSYEQYF TGTGCCACCAGCTGGCAGGGCTCCTACGAGCAGTACTTC
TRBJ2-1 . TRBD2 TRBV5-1 CASSLVGTSGNIGYNEQFF TGCGCCAGCAGCTTGGTGGGGACTAGCGGCAACATCGGGTACAATGAGCAGTTCTTC
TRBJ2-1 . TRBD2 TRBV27 CASSLGRVPGSEQFF TGTGCCAGCAGTCTCGGGAGGGTCCCGGGTAGTGAGCAGTTCTTC
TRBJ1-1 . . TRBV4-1 CASSQPRRGFVEAFF TGCGCCAGCAGCCAGCCGAGACGGGGGTTCGTGGAAGCTTTCTTT
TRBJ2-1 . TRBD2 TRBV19 CASSFGFAGLAYNEQFF TGTGCCAGTAGTTTCGGATTTGCGGGACTAGCCTACAATGAGCAGTTCTTC
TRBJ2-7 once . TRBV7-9 CAFGSGTSFEQYF TGTGCCTTCGGCTCGGGGACTTCATTCGAGCAGTACTTC
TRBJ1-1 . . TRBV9 CASSPMAYTEAFF TGTGCCAGCAGCCCAATGGCGTACACTGAAGCTTTCTTT
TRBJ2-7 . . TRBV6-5 CASREWRGSYEQYF TGTGCCAGCAGAGAGTGGCGCGGGTCCTACGAGCAGTACTTC
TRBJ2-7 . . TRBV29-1 CSVQQGSHEQYF TGCAGCGTTCAGCAGGGGAGCCACGAGCAGTACTTC
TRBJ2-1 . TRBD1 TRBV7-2 CASSLVGRGQEQFF TGTGCCAGCAGCTTAGTAGGTAGGGGGCAGGAGCAGTTCTTC
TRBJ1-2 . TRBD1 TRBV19 CASTRRQGTYYGYTF TGTGCCAGTACCCGAAGACAGGGGACATACTATGGCTACACCTTC
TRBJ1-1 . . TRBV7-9 CASSNPLTEAFF TGTGCCAGCAGCAACCCTCTCACTGAAGCTTTCTTT
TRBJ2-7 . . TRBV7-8 CASSLGRAHEQYF TGTGCCAGCAGCTTAGGGCGAGCCCACGAGCAGTACTTC
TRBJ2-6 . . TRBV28 CASSSGVGGANVLTF TGTGCCAGCAGTTCAGGGGTAGGTGGGGCCAACGTCCTGACTTTC